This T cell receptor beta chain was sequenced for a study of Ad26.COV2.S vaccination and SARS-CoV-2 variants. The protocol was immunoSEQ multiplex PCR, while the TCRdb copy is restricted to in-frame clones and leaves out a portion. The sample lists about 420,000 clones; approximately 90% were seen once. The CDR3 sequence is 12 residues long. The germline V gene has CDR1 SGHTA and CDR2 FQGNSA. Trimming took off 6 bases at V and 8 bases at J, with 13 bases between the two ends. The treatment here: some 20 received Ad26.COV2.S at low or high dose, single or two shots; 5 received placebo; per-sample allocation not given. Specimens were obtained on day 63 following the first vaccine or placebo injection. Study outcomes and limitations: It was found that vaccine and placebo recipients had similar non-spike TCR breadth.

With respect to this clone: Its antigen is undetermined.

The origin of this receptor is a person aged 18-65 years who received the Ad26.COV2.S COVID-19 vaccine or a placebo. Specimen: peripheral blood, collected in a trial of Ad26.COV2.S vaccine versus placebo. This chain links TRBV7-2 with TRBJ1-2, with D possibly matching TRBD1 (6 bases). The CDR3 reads CASSPDRSGYTF. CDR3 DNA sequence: TGTGCCAGCAGTCCCGACAGGAGCGGCTACACCTTC.